This T cell receptor (beta chain) was obtained from a study of T cell repertoires in cytomegalovirus infection. This clonotype was seen ten or more times. The germline CDR1 and CDR2 sequences are SGHTA and FQGNSA. The CDR3 contains 15 residues. V lost 4 bases to trimming and J lost 4 bases; unmatched junction nucleotides: 6. TCRdb fed the reads into MiXCR, producing one record per CDR3 protein. The sample shows 250,000 to 300,000 distinct CDR3 sequences, roughly 26% of them seen only once. This chain connects TRBV7-2 to TRBJ1-5, with 8 bases fitting TRBD1. The sequenced sample was PBMCs. The receptor comes from a human donor in good health (CMV status not recorded). Some clones in this sample may be carry-over from other donors' samples. CDR3 coding DNA: TGTGCCAGCAGCTCGGGACAGGACGGAAATCAGCCCCAGCATTTT. The encoded protein is CASSSGQDGNQPQHF.